The 15 T cell receptor beta chains below were found in one sample sequenced in a study of blood T cell repertoires in COVID-19. Assay used: immunoSEQ multiplex PCR; TCRdb lists only in-frame clones, some missing. The sample has 150,000 to 200,000 clones; about 84% are singletons. Sequences were obtained from PBMCs or T cells enriched from blood (not recorded which). The receptors were gathered from a woman aged 25 to 39 who had recovered from COVID-19.

This clone was found a few times. J is TRBJ1-2 and V is TRBV27; D is possibly TRBD1 (5 bases). The germline gives CDR1 MNHEY, CDR2 SMNVEV (reference sequence). The CDR3 runs 13 residues. Trimming removed 3 bases at V and 3 bases at J, with 8 bases between. The CDR3 nucleotides are TGTGCCAGCAGTTTCGGGGGGTACTATGGCTACACCTTC. It codes for CASSFGGYYGYTF.

The chain couples TRBV7-9 to TRBJ2-7; no clear D gene. Per the germline V gene, CDR1 is SEHNR and CDR2 is FQNEAQ (reference sequence). V was shortened by 2 bases and J by 6 bases, with 11 bases between the two germline ends. The length of the CDR3 is 13 residues. CDR3 loop: CASSLSPEFEQYF. The CDR3 bases are TGTGCCAGCAGCTTATCCCCCGAGTTCGAGCAGTACTTC.

V usage is TRBV29-1 and J usage is TRBJ2-1, with a weak D call TRBD2 (7 bases). This CDR3 comprises 14 residues. The V end lost 3 bases, the J end lost 3 bases, and 12 bases lay between the germline ends. Germline CDR1 is SQVTM and CDR2 is ANQGSEA. CDR3 in amino acids: CSVDGGGSYNEQFF. The CDR3 coding sequence is TGCAGCGTTGATGGGGGCGGGAGCTACAATGAGCAGTTCTTC.

CDR3 in amino acids: CASSVGREPTYEQYF. The DNA of the CDR3 is TGTGCCAGCAGCGTAGGGAGGGAGCCCACCTACGAGCAGTACTTC. The chain couples TRBV9 to TRBJ2-7; tentative D call: TRBD2 (6 bases). The CDR3 is 15 amino acids. Germline values: CDR1 SGDLS, CDR2 YYNGEE. V dropped 0 bases and J dropped 2 bases, with 12 bases sitting between them.

This chain uses TRBV28 with TRBJ1-2, with D hard to call. With 4 bases removed from V and 7 bases from J, the gap between germline ends came to 4 bases. From germline, CDR1 is MDHEN and CDR2 SYDVKM. CDR3 length equals 10 residues. CDR3 sequence (DNA): TGTGCCAGCAGTTCGGTTGGCTACACCTTC. It translates to CASSSVGYTF.

This chain links TRBV28 with TRBJ2-7; D unresolved. The germline CDR1 and CDR2 sequences are MDHEN and SYDVKM. The CDR3 sequence is 18 residues long. V gave up 3 bases and J gave up 3 bases, with 24 bases separating them. CDR3 sequence reads: CASSFGPHDSNNVYEQYF. The CDR3 DNA sequence: TGTGCCAGCAGTTTTGGCCCACATGACTCGAACAACGTCTACGAGCAGTACTTC.

This clone has a single count. The CDR3 sequence is CASSENRVGRTNTGELFF. CDR3 sequence (DNA): TGTGCCAGCTCAGAGAACAGGGTCGGTAGAACGAACACCGGGGAGCTGTTTTTT. The chain couples TRBV18 to TRBJ2-2, with D perhaps matching TRBD1 (6 bases). The length of the CDR3 is 18 residues. Germline loops: CDR1 KGHSH, CDR2 LQKENI. V lost 5 bases, J lost 0 bases, and 19 bases lay in between.

The chain uses TRBV18 and TRBJ2-6; 10 bases are shared with TRBD1. Trimming removed 3 bases from V and 0 bases from J; junction bases left unmatched: 8. Germline lookup yields CDR1 KGHSH and CDR2 LQKENI. This CDR3 has 19 residues. The CDR3 loop is CASSPMGQGSHSGANVLTF. CDR3 in DNA: TGTGCCAGCTCACCCATGGGACAGGGGTCCCACTCTGGGGCCAACGTCCTGACTTTC.

This chain joins TRBV3-1 (or the pseudogene TRBV3-2) and TRBJ2-7; TRBD2 matches 10 bases. The CDR3 runs 14 residues. Germline V gene sequence: CDR1 LGHDT, CDR2 YNNKEL (reference sequence). V lost 4 bases, J lost 2 bases, and 2 bases stayed unmatched. The CDR3 nucleotides are TGTGCCAGCAGCCGGACTAGCGGAACCTACGAGCAGTACTTC. Translation gives CASSRTSGTYEQYF.

CDR3 protein: CASSRITGSVQETQYF. The CDR3 DNA reads as TGTGCCAGCAGCCGCATTACGGGGAGCGTACAAGAGACCCAGTACTTC. The chain has TRBV3-1 (or the pseudogene TRBV3-2) and TRBJ2-5; possibly TRBD2 for D (5 bases). The V end was cut by 4 bases, the J end by 2 bases, with 17 bases between. This CDR3 is built from 16 residues. In germline, CDR1 is LGHDT, CDR2 YNNKEL (reference sequence).

The chain carries TRBV6-6 and TRBJ2-1; 7 nucleotides align to TRBD1. V was clipped by 2 bases and J by 2 bases; unmatched bases: 6. The CDR3 extends over 16 amino acids. Germline CDR1 and CDR2: MNHNY and SVGAGI (reference sequence). For the CDR3, the DNA is TGTGCCAGCAGTTACCCCAGACAGGGAACCTACAATGAGCAGTTCTTC. This gives the protein CASSYPRQGTYNEQFF.

This chain links TRBV9 with TRBJ2-7; 13 nucleotides line up with TRBD2. V gave up 2 bases and J gave up 4 bases; unmatched junction bases: 9. This CDR3 spans 17 amino acids. From germline, CDR1 is SGDLS and CDR2 YYNGEE. The CDR3 nucleotides read TGTGCCAGCAGCGTGGGTCCACTAGCGGGAGGGAAATACGAGCAGTACTTC. Its translation is CASSVGPLAGGKYEQYF. Using reference TRBV9 and TRBJ2-7 for the parts outside the CDR3, the full variable domain is DSGVTQTPKHLITATGQRVTLRCSPRSGDLSVYWYQQSLDQGLQFLIQYYNGEERAKGNILERFSAQQFPDLHSELNLSSLELGDSALYFCASSVGPLAGGKYEQYFGPGTRLTVT.

The gene calls are TRBV6-5 and TRBJ2-3; 14 bases match TRBD2. CDR3 length equals 14 residues. The V gene's germline CDR1 is MNHEY and CDR2 SVGAGI. The V and J ends lost 8 bases and 4 bases, in that order; junction bases with no gene match: 2. Here the CDR3 reads CASRLAGGADTQYF. The CDR3 region has the DNA TGTGCCAGCCGACTAGCGGGAGGGGCAGATACGCAGTATTTT.

In DNA form, the CDR3 reads TGTGCCAGCAGCCCCCGCGATCCGAATCAGCCCCAGCATTTT. Protein product: CASSPRDPNQPQHF. The chain employs TRBV7-2 and TRBJ1-5; no clear D. The ends were cut back, 5 bases at V and 4 bases at J, with 12 bases in the middle. The CDR3 length is 14 residues. The germline CDR1 and CDR2 sequences are SGHTA and FQGNSA.

The chain combines TRBV7-2 with TRBJ1-5, with 9 positions matching TRBD1. Trimming removed 4 bases from V and 4 bases from J; junction bases left unmatched: 2. The CDR3 is made up of 14 amino acids. Germline V gives CDR1 SGHTA, CDR2 FQGNSA. The CDR3 DNA follows: TGTGCCAGCAGCTCGGACAGGGGAAATCAGCCCCAGCATTTT. Translation: CASSSDRGNQPQHF.